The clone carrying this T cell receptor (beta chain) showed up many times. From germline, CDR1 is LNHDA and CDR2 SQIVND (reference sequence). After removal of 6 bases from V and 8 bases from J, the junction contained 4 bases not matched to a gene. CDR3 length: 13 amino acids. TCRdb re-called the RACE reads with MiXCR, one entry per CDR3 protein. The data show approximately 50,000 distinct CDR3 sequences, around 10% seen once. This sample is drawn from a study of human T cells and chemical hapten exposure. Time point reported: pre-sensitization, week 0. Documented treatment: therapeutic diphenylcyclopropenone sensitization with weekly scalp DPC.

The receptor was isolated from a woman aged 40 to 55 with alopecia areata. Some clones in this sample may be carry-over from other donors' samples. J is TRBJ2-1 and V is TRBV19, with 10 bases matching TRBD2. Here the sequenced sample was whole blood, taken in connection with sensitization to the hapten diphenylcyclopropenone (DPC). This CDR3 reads CASRQRGGYEQFF. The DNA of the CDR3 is TGTGCCAGTAGGCAGCGGGGGGGGTATGAGCAGTTCTTC.